This TCR beta chain was captured by sequencing in a study of T cells in Graves' hyperthyroidism and ophthalmopathy. Study-wide findings and caveats: Most clonotypes expanded in thyroid above 0.001 were likewise present in blood.

The V gene's germline CDR1 is DFQATT and CDR2 SNEGSKA (reference sequence). This CDR3 comprises 10 residues. The ends were cut back, 5 bases at V and 5 bases at J, with 6 bases in the middle. The definition of stable Graves' hyperthyroidism was no ophthalmopathy progression within 18 months. Thyroid ultrasound and orbital computed tomography, with clinical symptoms and serum thyroxine and TRAb, informed diagnoses. With respect to this clonotype: The antigen is not known.

The CDR3 regions of TCR beta were amplified from RNA transcripts. A set of HTBI primers served as the primers for a first-round RT-PCR of the TCR CDR3. TCRdb called the multiplex PCR reads again in MiXCR, with one record for every CDR3 protein. The repertoire holds approximately 590,000 distinct CDR3 sequences, with 15% to 17% as singletons. Specimen: blood. This chain links TRBV20-1 with TRBJ1-1; the D is unclear. This receptor was taken from a young woman with Graves' hyperthyroidism. The CDR3 bases are TGCAGTGCTCTCTGGACTGAAGCTTTCTTT. This translates into CSALWTEAFF.